This entry lists 17 T cell receptor beta chains sequenced from one sample in a study of blood T cell repertoires in COVID-19. The repertoire was sequenced with immunoSEQ multiplex PCR; TCRdb's copy has only in-frame clones and lacks some. The data show 350,000 or so clones, approximately 89% seen once. Sequencing was carried out using peripheral blood. The origin of the receptors is a woman aged 55-70 years with COVID-19, enrolled during active disease.

V usage is TRBV7-8 and J usage is TRBJ2-2; 7 positions match TRBD2. The germline gives CDR1 SGHVS, CDR2 FQNEAQ. The CDR3 runs to 17 residues. The junction had 8 bases not matched to a gene; V was cut back by 3 bases and J by 1 base. CDR3 sequence reads: CASSFMPGLQNTGELFF. The CDR3 DNA reads as TGTGCCAGCAGCTTTATGCCGGGACTACAGAACACCGGGGAGCTGTTTTTT.

This clone was seen only once. The V gene is TRBV5-6, the J gene TRBJ1-1, with D possibly being TRBD1 (5 bases). The CDR3 sequence is 15 residues long. CDR1 and CDR2 from the germline V gene are SGHDT and YYEEEE. Trimming removed 2 bases from V and 1 base from J, with 12 bases in between. The chain's CDR3 is CASSLLGGENTEAFF. CDR3 sequence (DNA): TGTGCCAGCAGCTTATTGGGGGGAGAGAACACTGAAGCTTTCTTT.

This clone was counted a single time. One junction end does not reproduce the germline sequence, and a read error may be involved. V is TRBV6-6 and J is TRBJ2-2; the match to TRBD2 covers 9 bases. Germline assignment: CDR1 MNHNY and CDR2 SVGAGI (reference sequence). This CDR3 comprises 17 residues. In nucleotides, the CDR3 is TGTGCCAGCAGTCCCTGGGGGAGCGGGGGGAACACCGGGAAGCTGTTTTTT. It codes for CASSPWGSGGNTGKLFF.

J is TRBJ1-5 and V is TRBV5-6; tentative D call: TRBD1 (6 bases). Trimming stripped 4 bases from V and 11 bases from J, with 19 bases between. The CDR3 contains 14 residues. Germline V gene lookup returns CDR1 SGHDT and CDR2 YYEEEE. The CDR3 DNA sequence: TGTGCCAGCAGCCCTCGACAGGATGCCGGAGCCCAGCATTTT. It is translated as CASSPRQDAGAQHF.

The V and J genes are TRBV7-6 and TRBJ1-1, with TRBD1 identical over 7 bases. Germline V gene sequence: CDR1 SGHVS, CDR2 FNYEAQ. The CDR3 contains 16 residues. V lost 3 bases and J lost 2; bases outside the gene matches: 9. The CDR3 loop is CASSFETGSVNTEAFF. The CDR3 DNA is TGTGCCAGCAGCTTCGAGACAGGGTCGGTTAACACTGAAGCTTTCTTT.

This chain joins TRBV19 and TRBJ2-1; 11 bases map to TRBD1. J gave up 4 bases and V 4 bases, and 3 bases lay outside the gene matches. The CDR3 is 15 residues long. Germline-derived CDR1 and CDR2 are LNHDA and SQIVND (reference sequence). The CDR3 DNA reads as TGTGCCAGTAGTACGGGACAGGGGGATTACAATGAGCAGTTCTTC. Translating gives CASSTGQGDYNEQFF.

The gene calls are TRBV7-7 and TRBJ1-3, with D perhaps matching TRBD1 (6 bases). The CDR3 has 18 residues. V lost 5 bases and J 0 bases, leaving 20 bases between the germline ends. Germline V lookup: CDR1 SSHAT, CDR2 FNYEAQ (reference sequence). Here the CDR3 DNA reads TGTGCCAGCAGCCCTACTTGGGGTGGGACATTCTCTGGAAACACCATATATTTT. This translates into CASSPTWGGTFSGNTIYF.

This chain joins TRBV6-6 and TRBJ1-2, with D perhaps TRBD1 (6 bases). The germline gives CDR1 MNHNY, CDR2 SVGAGI (reference sequence). Trimming shortened V by 5 bases and J by 4 bases, and 14 bases separated the two germline ends. This CDR3 is built from 14 residues. The CDR3 sequence: CASSQSGQSYGYTF. CDR3 sequence (DNA): TGTGCCAGCAGTCAGAGTGGACAGAGCTATGGCTACACCTTC.

This chain links TRBV5-4 with TRBJ2-2, with 11 bases aligning to TRBD2. The CDR3 runs 18 residues. Trimming removed 4 bases from V and 1 base from J; junction bases left unmatched: 9. In germline, CDR1 is SGHNT, CDR2 YYREEE (reference sequence). The CDR3 sequence: CASSPPLAGGRNTGELFF. The DNA for the CDR3 is TGTGCCAGCAGCCCACCTCTAGCGGGGGGAAGGAACACCGGGGAGCTGTTTTTT.

This rearrangement joins TRBV7-8 to TRBJ2-6; 8 bases match TRBD1. The germline V gene has CDR1 SGHVS and CDR2 FQNEAQ. CDR3 length: 18 amino acids. The ends lost 4 bases at V and 0 bases at J; junction bases unmatched: 8. CDR3 in DNA: TGTGCCAGCAGCTACTCAGGGGGCACAGGCTCTGGGGCCAACGTCCTGACTTTC. It is translated as CASSYSGGTGSGANVLTF.

V gene TRBV6-1 combines with J gene TRBJ1-5; D remains unclear. CDR1 and CDR2 from the germline V gene are MNHNS and SASEGT. Trimming removed 1 base at V and 3 bases at J, with 10 bases between. The CDR3 is 15 amino acids. CDR3 in DNA: TGTGCCAGCAGTGAAGGTCGGGTGCCCAATCAGCCCCAGCATTTT. Encoded protein: CASSEGRVPNQPQHF.

The chain couples TRBV19 to TRBJ1-1; 11 bases fit TRBD1. The CDR3 extends over 15 amino acids. CDR1 is LNHDA and CDR2 is SQIVND in the germline V gene (reference sequence). V lost 3 bases and J lost 4; bases outside the gene matches: 4. The CDR3 coding sequence is TGTGCCAGTAGTATGGGGACAGGGGGTGGCACTGAAGCTTTCTTT. Translating gives CASSMGTGGGTEAFF.

The genes are TRBV28 and TRBJ1-5; TRBD1 aligns across 9 bases. Per the germline V gene, CDR1 is MDHEN and CDR2 is SYDVKM. The CDR3 loop spans 16 amino acids. Unmatched junction bases numbered 12, after V lost 5 bases and J lost 7 bases. The CDR3 sequence: CASSPPTGQGGQPQHF. The CDR3 DNA is TGTGCCAGCAGTCCACCAACGGGACAGGGAGGACAGCCCCAGCATTTT.

V and J are TRBV28 and TRBJ1-4; 9 bases fit TRBD1. The CDR3 runs 14 residues. The V gene's germline CDR1 is MDHEN and CDR2 SYDVKM. V lost 5 bases, J lost 8 bases, and 6 bases stayed unmatched. CDR3 in DNA: TGTGCCAGCAGTCGGGACAGGGTGAGGGAAAAACTGTTTTTT. Protein sequence: CASSRDRVREKLFF.

V gene TRBV7-6 combines with J gene TRBJ2-7; no definite D call. Germline V gives CDR1 SGHVS, CDR2 FNYEAQ. Trimming took off 0 bases at V and 3 bases at J, with 9 bases between the two ends. The CDR3 sequence is 14 residues long. This chain's CDR3 is CASSLANSFYEQYF. The CDR3 DNA reads TGTGCCAGCAGCTTAGCTAACTCCTTCTACGAGCAGTACTTC.

The V gene is TRBV7-8, the J gene TRBJ2-2; TRBD1 aligns across 8 bases. The CDR3 totals 17 residues. The V gene end was trimmed by 2 bases and the J gene end by 4 bases; junction bases not matched to a gene: 9. CDR1 is SGHVS, CDR2 FQNEAQ, per germline. The DNA for the CDR3 is TGTGCCAGCAGCTTATTCCGGACAGGGAGAGTCACCGGGGAGCTGTTTTTT. Its protein product is CASSLFRTGRVTGELFF.

The CDR3 DNA reads TGCGCCAGCAGCTTTTCTGACCGGGCGGGGGGCTACACCTTC. Residues: CASSFSDRAGGYTF. The chain links TRBV5-1 to TRBJ1-2; unclear D gene. Per germline, CDR1 SGHRS and CDR2 YFSETQ. The V gene lost 2 bases and the J gene lost 8 bases, with 16 bases spanning the gap. The CDR3 extends over 14 amino acids. The entire variable domain, with the rest obtained from reference TRBV5-1 and TRBJ1-2, is as follows: KAGVTQTPRYLIKTRGQQVTLSCSPISGHRSVSWYQQTPGQGLQFLFEYFSETQRNKGNFPGRFSGRQFSNSRSEMNVSTLELGDSALYLCASSFSDRAGGYTFGSGTRLTVV.